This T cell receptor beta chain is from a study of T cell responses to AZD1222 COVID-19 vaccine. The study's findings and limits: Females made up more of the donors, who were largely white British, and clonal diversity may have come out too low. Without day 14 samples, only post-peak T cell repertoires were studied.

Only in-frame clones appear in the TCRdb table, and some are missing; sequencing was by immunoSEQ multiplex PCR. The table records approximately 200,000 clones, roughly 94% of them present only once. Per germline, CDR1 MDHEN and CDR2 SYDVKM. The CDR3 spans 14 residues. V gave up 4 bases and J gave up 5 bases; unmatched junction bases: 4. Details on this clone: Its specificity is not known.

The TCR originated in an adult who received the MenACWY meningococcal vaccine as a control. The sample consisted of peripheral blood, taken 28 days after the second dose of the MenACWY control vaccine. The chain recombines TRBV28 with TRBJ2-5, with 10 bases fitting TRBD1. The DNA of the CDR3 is TGTGCCAGCAGTTCCCGGACAGGGGGGGAGACCCAGTACTTC. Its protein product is CASSSRTGGETQYF.